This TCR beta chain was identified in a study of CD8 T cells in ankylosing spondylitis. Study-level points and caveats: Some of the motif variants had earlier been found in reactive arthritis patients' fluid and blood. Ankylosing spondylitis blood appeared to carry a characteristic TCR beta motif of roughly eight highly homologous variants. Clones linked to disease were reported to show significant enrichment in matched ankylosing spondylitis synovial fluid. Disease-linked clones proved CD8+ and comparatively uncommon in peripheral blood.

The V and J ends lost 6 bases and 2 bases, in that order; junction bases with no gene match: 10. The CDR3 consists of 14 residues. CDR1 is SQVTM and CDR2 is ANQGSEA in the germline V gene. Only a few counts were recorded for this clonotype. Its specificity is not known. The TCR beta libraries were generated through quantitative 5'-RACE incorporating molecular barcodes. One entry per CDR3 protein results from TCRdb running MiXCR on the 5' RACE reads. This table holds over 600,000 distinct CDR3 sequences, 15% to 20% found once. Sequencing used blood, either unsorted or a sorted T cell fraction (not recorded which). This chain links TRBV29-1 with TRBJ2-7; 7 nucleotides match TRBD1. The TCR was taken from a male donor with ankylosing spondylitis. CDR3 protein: CSVFLRQGTYEQYF. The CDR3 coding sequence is TGCAGCGTATTTTTGCGACAGGGAACCTACGAGCAGTACTTC.